The TCR beta chain under discussion was sequenced for a study of T cells in Graves' hyperthyroidism and ophthalmopathy. About the research overall: Peripheral blood collection took place at initial diagnosis, before any treatment.

Fresh peripheral blood, around 9.3 ml, was the source of the PBMCs. TCR beta CDR3 regions were amplified from RNA. Initially, a first-round RT-PCR of the TCR CDR3 employed the HTBI primer set. One entry per CDR3 protein, called by TCRdb with MiXCR from the multiplex PCR reads. The table shows over 350,000 distinct CDR3 sequences, with over 12% occurring only once. This clonotype turned up a few times. The antigen is unknown. Study-level findings and limits: Most thyroid clonotypes that were expanded above 0.001 also turned up in blood.

The clonotype comes from a man aged 45-65 years with Graves' ophthalmopathy. The sequenced sample was blood.

The CDR3 spells CSVDPGTASAFF. For the CDR3, the DNA is TGCAGCGTTGACCCGGGTACAGCGTCGGCTTTCTTT. The chain uses TRBV29-1 and TRBJ1-1; D unresolved. The CDR3 loop spans 12 amino acids. V was clipped by 3 bases and J by 11 bases, with 16 bases between them. The germline gives CDR1 SQVTM, CDR2 ANQGSEA.